This T cell receptor beta chain was found in a study of cytomegalovirus exposure and HLA in healthy donors. Notes on the study in general: One later analysis reportedly identified an Asian-associated ancestry cluster that showed fewer N-insertions than the roughly 600-donor mean.

Losses at the gene ends were 6 bases for V and 1 base for J; bases not matched to a gene: 4. The germline gives CDR1 SNHLY, CDR2 FYNNEI. The CDR3 has 15 residues. 13 Jbeta primers and 60 Vbeta primers were used for the PCR. The table came from immunoSEQ multiplex PCR; TCRdb's copy has only in-frame clones and leaves some out. The sample contains around 150,000 clones, 82% of which appear only once. Comments on this clone: No antigen is known for it.

The rearrangement uses TRBV2 and TRBJ1-3; 9 nucleotides agree with TRBD1. The sequence derives from a woman aged 50 to 65 in good health and CMV-seropositive. Sequencing input: PBMCs. The CDR3 nucleotides read TGTGCCAGCAGACCGGGACAGGGTTCTGGAAACACCATATATTTT. Translation gives CASRPGQGSGNTIYF.